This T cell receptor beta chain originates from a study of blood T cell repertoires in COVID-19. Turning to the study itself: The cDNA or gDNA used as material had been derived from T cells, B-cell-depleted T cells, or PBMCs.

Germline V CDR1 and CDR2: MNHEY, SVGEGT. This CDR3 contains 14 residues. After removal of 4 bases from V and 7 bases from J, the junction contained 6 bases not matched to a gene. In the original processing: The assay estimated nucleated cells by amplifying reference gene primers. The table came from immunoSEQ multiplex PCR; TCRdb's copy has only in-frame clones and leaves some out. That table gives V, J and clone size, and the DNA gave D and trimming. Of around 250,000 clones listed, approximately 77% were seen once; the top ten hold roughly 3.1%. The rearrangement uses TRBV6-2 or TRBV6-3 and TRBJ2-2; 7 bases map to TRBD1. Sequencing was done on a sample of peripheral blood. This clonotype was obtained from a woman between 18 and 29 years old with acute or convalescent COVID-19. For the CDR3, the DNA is TGTGCCAGCAGTTCAGACAGGGAGATCGGGGAGCTGTTTTTT. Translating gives CASSSDREIGELFF.